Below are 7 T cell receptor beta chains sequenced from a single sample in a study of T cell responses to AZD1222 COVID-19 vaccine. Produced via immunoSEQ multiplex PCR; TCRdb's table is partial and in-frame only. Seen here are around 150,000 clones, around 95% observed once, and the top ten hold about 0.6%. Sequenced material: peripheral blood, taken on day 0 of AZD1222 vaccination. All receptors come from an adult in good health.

DNA for the CDR3: TGTGCCAGCAGCCGGGACACTACGAACACTGAAGCTTTCTTT. Translated: CASSRDTTNTEAFF. This chain joins TRBV3-1 (or the pseudogene TRBV3-2) and TRBJ1-1; possibly TRBD1 for D (6 bases). This CDR3 spans 14 amino acids. Germline assignment: CDR1 LGHDT and CDR2 YNNKEL (reference sequence). The V and J ends lost 4 bases and 1 base respectively, with 10 bases between them.

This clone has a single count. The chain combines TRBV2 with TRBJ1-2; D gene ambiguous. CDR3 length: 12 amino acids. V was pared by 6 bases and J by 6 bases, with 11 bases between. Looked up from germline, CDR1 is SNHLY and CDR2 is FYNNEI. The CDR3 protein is CASRPLSDGYTF. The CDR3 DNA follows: TGTGCCAGCAGGCCATTGTCGGATGGCTACACCTTC.

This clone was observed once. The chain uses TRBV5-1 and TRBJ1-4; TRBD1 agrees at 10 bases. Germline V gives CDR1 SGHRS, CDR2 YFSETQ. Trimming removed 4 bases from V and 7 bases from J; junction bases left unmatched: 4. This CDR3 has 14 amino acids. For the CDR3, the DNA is TGCGCCAGCAGCCTCGACAGGGGGCGTGAAAAACTGTTTTTT. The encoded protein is CASSLDRGREKLFF.

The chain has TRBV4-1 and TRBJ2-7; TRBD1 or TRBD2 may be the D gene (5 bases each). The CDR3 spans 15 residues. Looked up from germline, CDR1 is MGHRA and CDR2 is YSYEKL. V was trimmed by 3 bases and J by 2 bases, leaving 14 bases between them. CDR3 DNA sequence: TGCGCCAGCAGCCATCAAACCGGGACCACCTACGAGCAGTACTTC. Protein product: CASSHQTGTTYEQYF.

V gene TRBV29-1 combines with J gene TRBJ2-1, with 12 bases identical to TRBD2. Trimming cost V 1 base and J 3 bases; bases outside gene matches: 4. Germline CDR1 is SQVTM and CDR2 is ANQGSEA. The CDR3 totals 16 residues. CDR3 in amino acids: CSVEGWTSGIYNEQFF. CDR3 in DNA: TGCAGCGTTGAAGGTTGGACTAGCGGGATCTACAATGAGCAGTTCTTC.

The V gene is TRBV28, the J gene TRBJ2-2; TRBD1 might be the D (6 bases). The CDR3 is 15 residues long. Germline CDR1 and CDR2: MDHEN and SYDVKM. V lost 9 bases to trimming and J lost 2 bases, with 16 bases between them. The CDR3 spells CASRLGHLNTGELFF. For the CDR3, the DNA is TGTGCCAGTCGACTGGGACACCTAAACACCGGGGAGCTGTTTTTT. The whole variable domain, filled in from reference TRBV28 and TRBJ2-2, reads DVKVTQSSRYLVKRTGEKVFLECVQDMDHENMFWYRQDPGLGLRLIYFSYDVKMKEKGDIPEGYSVSREKKERFSLILESASTNQTSMYLCASRLGHLNTGELFFGEGSRLTVL.

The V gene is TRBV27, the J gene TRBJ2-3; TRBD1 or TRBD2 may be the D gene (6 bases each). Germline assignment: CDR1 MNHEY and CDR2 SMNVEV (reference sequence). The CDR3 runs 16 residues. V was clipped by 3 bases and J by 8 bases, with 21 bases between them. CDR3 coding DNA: TGTGCCAGCAGTTTTGGTACGGCCCTAGAGGGGGGTACGCAGTATTTT. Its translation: CASSFGTALEGGTQYF.